This TCR beta chain was sequenced for a study of naive and memory T cell subsets. After CD4 positive bead selection, the CD4-negative fraction gave CD8 T cells. CDR1 is SGHRS, CDR2 YFSETQ, per germline. V was shortened by 0 bases and J by 5 bases, with 12 bases between the two germline ends. The CDR3 is 15 residues long. Both TRBC1 and TRBC2 were covered by a beta constant-region primer of two equimolar oligonucleotides. The ligated cDNA underwent four PCR rounds using SP2 and nested alpha and beta constant-region primers. An oligonucleotide with the SP2 primer and a 12-nucleotide UMI was ligated to the cDNA 3' end. TCRdb independently ran MiXCR on the UMI-ligation and nested PCR reads; one entry per CDR3 protein. This table has 130,000 or so distinct CDR3 sequences, roughly 36% appearing once. Worth noting for this clonotype: Its antigen is unidentified.

Study outcomes and limitations: In naive cells, over 95% of TCR sequences were seen only once.

Sample: central memory CD4+ T cells from blood. The rearrangement links TRBV5-1 to TRBJ2-1, with D unclear. This clonotype was obtained from a human donor in good health. This chain's CDR3 is CASSLGLRVDNEQFF. CDR3 DNA: TGCGCCAGCAGCTTGGGACTTCGAGTCGACAATGAGCAGTTCTTC.